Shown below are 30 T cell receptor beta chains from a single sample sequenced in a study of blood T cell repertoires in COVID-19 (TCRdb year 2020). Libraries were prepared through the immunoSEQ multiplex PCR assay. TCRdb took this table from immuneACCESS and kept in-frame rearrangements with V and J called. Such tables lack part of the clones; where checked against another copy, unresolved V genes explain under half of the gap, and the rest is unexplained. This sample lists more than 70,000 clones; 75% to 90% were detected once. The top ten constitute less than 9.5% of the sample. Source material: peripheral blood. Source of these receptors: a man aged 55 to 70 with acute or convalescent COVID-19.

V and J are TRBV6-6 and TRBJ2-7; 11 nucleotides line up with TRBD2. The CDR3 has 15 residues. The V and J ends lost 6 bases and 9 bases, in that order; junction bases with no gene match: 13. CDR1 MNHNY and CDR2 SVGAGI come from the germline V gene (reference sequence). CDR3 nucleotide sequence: TGTGCCAGCAGCCCTAGGGTTTTAGCGGGGGGGTTGCAGTACTTC. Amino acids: CASSPRVLAGGLQYF.

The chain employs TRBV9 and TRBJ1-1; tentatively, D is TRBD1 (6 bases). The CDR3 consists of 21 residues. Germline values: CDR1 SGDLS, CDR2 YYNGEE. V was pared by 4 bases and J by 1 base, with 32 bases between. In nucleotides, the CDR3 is TGTGCCAGCAGCTCCCACCCCTCACGCACCGGGGCAGGGGCGGGGAACACTGAAGCTTTCTTT. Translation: CASSSHPSRTGAGAGNTEAFF.

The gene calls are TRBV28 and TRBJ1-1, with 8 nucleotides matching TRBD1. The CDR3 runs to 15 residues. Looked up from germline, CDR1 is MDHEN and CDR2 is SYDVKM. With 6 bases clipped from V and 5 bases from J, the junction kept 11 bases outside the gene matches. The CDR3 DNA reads TGTGCCAGCAGACTAACCGGGACAGGTGGGACTGAAGCTTTCTTT. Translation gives CASRLTGTGGTEAFF. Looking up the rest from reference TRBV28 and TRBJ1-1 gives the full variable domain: DVKVTQSSRYLVKRTGEKVFLECVQDMDHENMFWYRQDPGLGLRLIYFSYDVKMKEKGDIPEGYSVSREKKERFSLILESASTNQTSMYLCASRLTGTGGTEAFFGQGTRLTVV.

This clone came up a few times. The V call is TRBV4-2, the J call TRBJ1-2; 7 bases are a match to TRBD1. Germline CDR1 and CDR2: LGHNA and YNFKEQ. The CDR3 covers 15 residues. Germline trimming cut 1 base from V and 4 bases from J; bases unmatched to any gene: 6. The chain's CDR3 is CASSQAGGVGYGYTF. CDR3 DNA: TGTGCCAGCAGCCAAGCAGGGGGAGTGGGCTATGGCTACACCTTC.

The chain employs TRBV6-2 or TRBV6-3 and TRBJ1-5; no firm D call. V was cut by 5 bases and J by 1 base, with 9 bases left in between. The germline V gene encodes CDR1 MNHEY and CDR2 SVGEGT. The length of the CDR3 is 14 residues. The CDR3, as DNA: TGTGCCAGCAGTCGCGGAGGAAGCAATCAGCCCCAGCATTTT. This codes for CASSRGGSNQPQHF.

CDR3 region: CASSLAKQGFTDTQYF. In DNA form, the CDR3 reads TGTGCCAGCAGCCTCGCAAAACAGGGTTTCACAGATACGCAGTATTTT. The genes are TRBV5-8 and TRBJ2-3; maybe TRBD1 (6 bases). The germline gives CDR1 SGHTS, CDR2 YDEGEE. The V gene lost 4 bases and the J gene lost 2 bases, with 17 bases spanning the gap. The CDR3 spans 16 residues.

CDR3 sequence: CASSEIQTRSPLHF. As DNA, the CDR3 is TGCGCCAGCAGTGAAATACAGACACGGTCACCCCTCCACTTT. The chain recombines TRBV10-2 with TRBJ1-6; D unclear. The ends were cut back, 3 bases at V and 10 bases at J, with 13 bases in the middle. The germline gives CDR1 WSHSY, CDR2 SAAADI. The CDR3 has 14 residues.

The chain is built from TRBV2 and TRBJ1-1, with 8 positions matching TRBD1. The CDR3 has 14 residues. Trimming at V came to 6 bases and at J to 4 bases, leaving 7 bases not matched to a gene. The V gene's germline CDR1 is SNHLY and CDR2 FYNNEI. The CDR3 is CASRGQEYSTEAFF. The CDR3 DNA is TGTGCCAGCAGGGGACAGGAATATAGCACTGAAGCTTTCTTT. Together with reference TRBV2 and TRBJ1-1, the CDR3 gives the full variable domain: EPEVTQTPSHQVTQMGQEVILRCVPISNHLYFYWYRQILGQKVEFLVSFYNNEISEKSEIFDDQFSVERPDGSNFTLKIRSTKLEDSAMYFCASRGQEYSTEAFFGQGTRLTVV.

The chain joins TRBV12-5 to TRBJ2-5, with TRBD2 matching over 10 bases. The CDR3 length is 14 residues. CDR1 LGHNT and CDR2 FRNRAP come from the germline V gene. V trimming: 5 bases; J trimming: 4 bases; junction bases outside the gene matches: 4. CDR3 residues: CASGTSGAGETQYF. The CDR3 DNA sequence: TGTGCTAGTGGTACTAGCGGGGCGGGAGAGACCCAGTACTTC.

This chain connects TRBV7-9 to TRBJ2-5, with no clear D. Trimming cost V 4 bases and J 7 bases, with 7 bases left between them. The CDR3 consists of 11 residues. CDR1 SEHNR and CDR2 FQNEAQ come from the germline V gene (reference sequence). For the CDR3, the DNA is TGTGCCAGCAGCTCCGGTGGGACCCAGTACTTC. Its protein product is CASSSGGTQYF.

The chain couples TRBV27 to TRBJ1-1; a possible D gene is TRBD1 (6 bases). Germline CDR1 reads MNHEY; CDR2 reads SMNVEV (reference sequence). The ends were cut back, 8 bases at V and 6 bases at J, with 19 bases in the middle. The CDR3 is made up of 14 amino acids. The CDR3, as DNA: TGTGCCAGCCAAAGCTATAGGGGGATGGCTGAAGCTTTCTTT. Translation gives CASQSYRGMAEAFF.

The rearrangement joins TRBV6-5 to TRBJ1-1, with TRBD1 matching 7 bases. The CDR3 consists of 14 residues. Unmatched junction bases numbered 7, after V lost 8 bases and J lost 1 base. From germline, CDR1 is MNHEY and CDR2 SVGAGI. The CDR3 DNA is TGTGCCAGCGAAGACAGGGTGGGGAACACTGAAGCTTTCTTT. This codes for CASEDRVGNTEAFF.

The CDR3 reads CASSIRTSGGAGSATGELFF. In DNA, the CDR3 is TGTGCCAGTAGTATACGGACTAGCGGGGGGGCTGGGTCGGCCACCGGGGAGCTGTTTTTT. V usage is TRBV19 and J usage is TRBJ2-2; 15 nucleotides line up with TRBD2. Germline V CDR1 and CDR2: LNHDA, SQIVND (reference sequence). The CDR3 has 20 amino acids. Trimming at V came to 2 bases and at J to 4 bases, leaving 11 bases not matched to a gene.

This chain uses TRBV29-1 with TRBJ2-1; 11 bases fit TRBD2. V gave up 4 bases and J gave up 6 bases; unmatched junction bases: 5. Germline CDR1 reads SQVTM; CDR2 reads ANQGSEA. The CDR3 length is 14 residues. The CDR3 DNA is TGCAGCGTTGGGGCTAGCGGGAGGCTCAATGAGCAGTTCTTC. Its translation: CSVGASGRLNEQFF.

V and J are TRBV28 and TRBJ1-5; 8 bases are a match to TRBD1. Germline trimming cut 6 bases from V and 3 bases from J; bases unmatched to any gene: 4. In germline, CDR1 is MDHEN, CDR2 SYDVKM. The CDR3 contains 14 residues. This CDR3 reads CASRGTGNNQPQHF. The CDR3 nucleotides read TGTGCCAGCAGGGGGACAGGCAACAATCAGCCCCAGCATTTT. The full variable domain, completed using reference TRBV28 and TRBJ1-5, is DVKVTQSSRYLVKRTGEKVFLECVQDMDHENMFWYRQDPGLGLRLIYFSYDVKMKEKGDIPEGYSVSREKKERFSLILESASTNQTSMYLCASRGTGNNQPQHFGDGTRLSIL.

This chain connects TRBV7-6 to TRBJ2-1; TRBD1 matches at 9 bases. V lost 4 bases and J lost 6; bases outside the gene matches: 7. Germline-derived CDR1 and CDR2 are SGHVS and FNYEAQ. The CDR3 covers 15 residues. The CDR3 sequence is CASSSRQGEGNEQFF. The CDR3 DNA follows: TGTGCCAGCAGCTCCCGACAGGGGGAAGGCAATGAGCAGTTCTTC. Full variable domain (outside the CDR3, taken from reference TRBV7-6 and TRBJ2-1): GAGVSQSPRYKVTKRGQDVALRCDPISGHVSLYWYRQALGQGPEFLTYFNYEAQQDKSGLPNDRFSAERPEGSISTLTIQRTEQRDSAMYRCASSSRQGEGNEQFFGPGTRLTVL.

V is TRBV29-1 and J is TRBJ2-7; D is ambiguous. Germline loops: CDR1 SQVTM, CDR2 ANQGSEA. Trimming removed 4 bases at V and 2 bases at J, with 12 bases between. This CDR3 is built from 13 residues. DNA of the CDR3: TGCAGCGTTGTCTCCAGAATAACCTACGAGCAGTACTTC. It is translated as CSVVSRITYEQYF.

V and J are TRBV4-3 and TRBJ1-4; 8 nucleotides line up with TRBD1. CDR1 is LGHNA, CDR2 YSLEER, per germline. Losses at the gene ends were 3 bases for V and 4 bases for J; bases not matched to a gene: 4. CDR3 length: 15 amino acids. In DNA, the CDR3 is TGCGCCAGCAGCCAGGGACAGGTGCTTAATGAAAAACTGTTTTTT. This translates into CASSQGQVLNEKLFF.

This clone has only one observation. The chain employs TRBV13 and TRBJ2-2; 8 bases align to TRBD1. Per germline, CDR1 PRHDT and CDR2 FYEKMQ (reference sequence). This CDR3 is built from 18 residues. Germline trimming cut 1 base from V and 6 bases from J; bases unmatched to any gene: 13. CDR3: CASSLDPGGVGLAGELFF. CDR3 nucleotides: TGTGCCAGCAGCTTAGATCCAGGGGGCGTGGGACTTGCCGGGGAGCTGTTTTTT.

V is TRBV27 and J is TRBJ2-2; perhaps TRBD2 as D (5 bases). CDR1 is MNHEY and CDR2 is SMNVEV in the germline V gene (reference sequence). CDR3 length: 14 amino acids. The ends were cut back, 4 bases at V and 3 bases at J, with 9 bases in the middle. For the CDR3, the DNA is TGTGCCAGCAGTTCTAGGACTCACACCGGGGAGCTGTTTTTT. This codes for CASSSRTHTGELFF.

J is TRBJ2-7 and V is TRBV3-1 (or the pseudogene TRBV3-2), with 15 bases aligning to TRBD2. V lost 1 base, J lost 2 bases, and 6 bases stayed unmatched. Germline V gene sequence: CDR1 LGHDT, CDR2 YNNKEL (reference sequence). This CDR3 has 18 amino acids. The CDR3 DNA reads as TGTGCCAGCAGCCAAGGGACTAGCGGGGGGGCCCCTGCCTACGAGCAGTACTTC. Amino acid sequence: CASSQGTSGGAPAYEQYF.

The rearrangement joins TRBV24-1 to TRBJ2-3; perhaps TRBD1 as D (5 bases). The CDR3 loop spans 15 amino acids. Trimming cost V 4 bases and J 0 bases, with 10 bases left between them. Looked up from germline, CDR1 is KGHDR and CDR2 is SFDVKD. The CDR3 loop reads CATSEQGSSTDTQYF. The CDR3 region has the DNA TGTGCCACCAGTGAGCAGGGATCTAGCACAGATACGCAGTATTTT.

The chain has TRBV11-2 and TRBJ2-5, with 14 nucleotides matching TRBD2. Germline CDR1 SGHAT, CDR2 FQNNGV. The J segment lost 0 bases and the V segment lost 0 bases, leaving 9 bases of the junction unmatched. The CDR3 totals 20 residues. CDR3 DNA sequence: TGTGCCAGCAGCTTAGACGGGAGGACTAGCGGGGGGCCGCACCAAGAGACCCAGTACTTC. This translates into CASSLDGRTSGGPHQETQYF.

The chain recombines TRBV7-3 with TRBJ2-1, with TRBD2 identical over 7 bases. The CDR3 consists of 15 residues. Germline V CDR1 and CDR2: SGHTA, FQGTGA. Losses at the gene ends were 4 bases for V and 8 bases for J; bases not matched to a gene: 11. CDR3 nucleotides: TGTGCCAGCAGCTCTCGGTTCGGCGGGAGCTATGAGCAGTTCTTC. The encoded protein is CASSSRFGGSYEQFF. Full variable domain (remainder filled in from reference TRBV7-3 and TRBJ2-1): GAGVSQTPSNKVTEKGKYVELRCDPISGHTALYWYRQSLGQGPEFLIYFQGTGAADDSGLPNDRFFAVRPEGSVSTLKIQRTERGDSAVYLCASSSRFGGSYEQFFGPGTRLTVL.

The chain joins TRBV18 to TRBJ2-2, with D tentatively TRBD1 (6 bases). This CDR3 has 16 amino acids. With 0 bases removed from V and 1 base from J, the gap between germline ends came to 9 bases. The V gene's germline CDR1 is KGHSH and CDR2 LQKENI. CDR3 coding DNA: TGTGCCAGCTCACCACCTGAGACAGGGAACACCGGGGAGCTGTTTTTT. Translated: CASSPPETGNTGELFF.

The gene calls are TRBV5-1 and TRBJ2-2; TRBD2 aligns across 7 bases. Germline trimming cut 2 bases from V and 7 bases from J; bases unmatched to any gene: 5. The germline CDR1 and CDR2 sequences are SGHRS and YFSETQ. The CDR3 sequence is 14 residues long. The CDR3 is CASSFGGGNGELFF. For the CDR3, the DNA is TGCGCCAGCAGCTTTGGCGGGGGTAACGGGGAGCTGTTTTTT.

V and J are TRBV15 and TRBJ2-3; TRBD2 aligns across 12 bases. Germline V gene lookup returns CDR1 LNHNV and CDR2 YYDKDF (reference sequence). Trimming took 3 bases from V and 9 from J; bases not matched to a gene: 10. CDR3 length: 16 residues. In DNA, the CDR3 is TGTGCCACCAGCAGGGAATTCGGGACTAGCGGGCTAACGCAGTATTTT. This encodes CATSREFGTSGLTQYF.

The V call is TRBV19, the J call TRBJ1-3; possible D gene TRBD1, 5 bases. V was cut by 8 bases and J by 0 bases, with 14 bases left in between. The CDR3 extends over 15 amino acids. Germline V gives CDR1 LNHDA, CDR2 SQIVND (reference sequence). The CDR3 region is CASYLTDFSGNTIYF. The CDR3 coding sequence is TGTGCCAGTTACCTGACAGACTTCTCTGGAAACACCATATATTTT.

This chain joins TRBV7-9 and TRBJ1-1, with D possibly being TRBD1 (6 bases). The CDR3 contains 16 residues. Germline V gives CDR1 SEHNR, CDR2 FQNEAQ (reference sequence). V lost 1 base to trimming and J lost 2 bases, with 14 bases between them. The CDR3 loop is CASSLDRDPINTEAFF. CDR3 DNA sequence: TGTGCCAGCAGCTTAGACAGGGATCCGATTAACACTGAAGCTTTCTTT.

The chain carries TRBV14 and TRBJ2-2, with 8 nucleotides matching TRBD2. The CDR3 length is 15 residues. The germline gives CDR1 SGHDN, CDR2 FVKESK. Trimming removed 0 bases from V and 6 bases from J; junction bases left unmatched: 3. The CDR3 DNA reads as TGTGCCAGCAGCCAAGAAGGCGGGAGGTCCGGGGAGCTGTTTTTT. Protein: CASSQEGGRSGELFF. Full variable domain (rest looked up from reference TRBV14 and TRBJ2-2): EAGVTQFPSHSVIEKGQTVTLRCDPISGHDNLYWYRRVMGKEIKFLLHFVKESKQDESGMPNNRFLAERTGGTYSTLKVQPAELEDSGVYFCASSQEGGRSGELFFGEGSRLTVL.